The 27 T cell receptor beta chains listed next were all sequenced from one sample in a study of blood T cell repertoires in COVID-19. Profiled with immunoSEQ multiplex PCR; TCRdb holds only in-frame clones, not every one. The table lists more than 200,000 clones, 75% to 90% of them singletons, with approximately 2.6% in the top ten. The specimen sequenced was peripheral blood. The receptors shown here come from a man aged 30 to 39 with COVID-19, enrolled during active disease.

The chain has TRBV19 and TRBJ2-2; 10 nucleotides align to TRBD2. The CDR3 totals 17 residues. In germline, CDR1 is LNHDA, CDR2 SQIVND (reference sequence). Losses at the gene ends were 2 bases for V and 5 bases for J; bases not matched to a gene: 8. CDR3 DNA sequence: TGTGCCAGTAGTATACAGAGCGGGAGGGCCGAAACCGGGGAGCTGTTTTTT. Protein sequence: CASSIQSGRAETGELFF.

The chain combines TRBV24-1 with TRBJ1-2, with TRBD1 identical over 8 bases. The germline V gene has CDR1 KGHDR and CDR2 SFDVKD. With V trimmed by 7 bases and J by 2 bases, 5 bases remained unmatched. The CDR3 consists of 14 residues. CDR3 nucleotides: TGTGCCACCAGCGACAGGGGCCTAAACTATGGCTACACCTTC. Amino acid sequence: CATSDRGLNYGYTF.

V gene TRBV2 combines with J gene TRBJ1-2, with D tentatively TRBD1 (6 bases). Per the germline V gene, CDR1 is SNHLY and CDR2 is FYNNEI. V was clipped by 5 bases and J by 4 bases, with 14 bases between them. The CDR3 is 14 amino acids. CDR3 region: CASSSLGAIYGYTF. The CDR3 region has the DNA TGTGCCAGCAGTTCTTTGGGGGCAATCTATGGCTACACCTTC.

The chain links TRBV5-1 to TRBJ2-3, with 10 positions matching TRBD2. Germline loops: CDR1 SGHRS, CDR2 YFSETQ. CDR3 size: 18 residues. Trimming cost V 0 bases and J 3 bases; bases outside gene matches: 10. The CDR3, as DNA: TGCGCCAGCAGCTTGGCAGCATTCCTAGCGGGGGCAACAGATACGCAGTATTTT. Translated: CASSLAAFLAGATDTQYF.

The chain is built from TRBV4-1 and TRBJ2-1; 8 bases are shared with TRBD1. Germline V CDR1 and CDR2: MGHRA, YSYEKL. V was pared by 4 bases and J by 1 base, with 3 bases of the junction left unmatched. CDR3 length: 15 amino acids. This CDR3 is CASSLRTGSYNEQFF. CDR3 bases: TGCGCCAGCAGCCTAAGGACAGGGTCCTACAATGAGCAGTTCTTC.

With regard to this clone: The same CDR3 also results from other DNA sequences found in this sample. This chain joins TRBV28 and TRBJ1-2; no clear D gene. The CDR3 totals 12 residues. Trimming took off 3 bases at V and 4 bases at J, with 6 bases between the two ends. Per germline, CDR1 MDHEN and CDR2 SYDVKM. CDR3 DNA: TGTGCCAGCAGTTTGCAGGCCTATGGCTACACCTTC. It translates to CASSLQAYGYTF.

The chain carries TRBV2 and TRBJ1-3; 7 positions agree with TRBD1. Germline V gene sequence: CDR1 SNHLY, CDR2 FYNNEI. V lost 8 bases to trimming and J lost 4 bases; unmatched junction nucleotides: 11. The CDR3 spans 15 residues. The CDR3 coding sequence is TGTGCCAGCGGGGCAGACAGGGTAACGGGAAACACCATATATTTT. Translated: CASGADRVTGNTIYF.

The chain employs TRBV9 and TRBJ2-5; 11 positions agree with TRBD1. The V gene's germline CDR1 is SGDLS and CDR2 YYNGEE. This CDR3 spans 15 amino acids. V dropped 3 bases and J dropped 5; count of bases not matched to a gene: 6. CDR3 protein: CASSAGQGAGETQYF. CDR3 coding DNA: TGTGCCAGCAGCGCCGGACAGGGGGCTGGGGAGACCCAGTACTTC. Combining the CDR3 with reference TRBV9 and TRBJ2-5 gives the whole variable domain DSGVTQTPKHLITATGQRVTLRCSPRSGDLSVYWYQQSLDQGLQFLIQYYNGEERAKGNILERFSAQQFPDLHSELNLSSLELGDSALYFCASSAGQGAGETQYFGPGTRLLVL.

In its sample, this clone was seen once. The chain is built from TRBV18 and TRBJ1-1; 7 nucleotides match TRBD1. The CDR3 loop spans 18 amino acids. From germline, CDR1 is KGHSH and CDR2 LQKENI. V lost 2 bases to trimming and J lost 5 bases; unmatched junction nucleotides: 17. DNA for the CDR3: TGTGCCAGCTCACCAGCCGTAAGGGGGCGATCTCTGGGGACTGAAGCTTTCTTT. It yields the protein CASSPAVRGRSLGTEAFF.

The chain links TRBV3-1 (or the pseudogene TRBV3-2) to TRBJ2-7, with TRBD2 identical over 9 bases. The V gene end was trimmed by 3 bases and the J gene end by 2 bases; junction bases not matched to a gene: 5. Germline CDR1 is LGHDT and CDR2 is YNNKEL (reference sequence). This CDR3 spans 15 amino acids. The CDR3 reads CASSQGRGGAYEQYF. The CDR3 DNA reads as TGTGCCAGCAGCCAGGGGCGGGGGGGTGCCTACGAGCAGTACTTC.

The rearrangement uses TRBV5-3 and TRBJ1-6; possibly TRBD1 for D (5 bases). TRBV5-3 qualifies as an ORF whose function is uncertain. The CDR3 loop spans 19 amino acids. V was cut by 2 bases and J by 0 bases, with 18 bases left in between. Here the CDR3 DNA reads TGTGCCAGAAGCTTCCCCCCGGAGGGGTGCTCCTCCTATAATTCACCCCTCCACTTT. Translating gives CARSFPPEGCSSYNSPLHF.

This rearrangement joins TRBV19 to TRBJ2-7; 7 bases align to TRBD1. The V gene's germline CDR1 is LNHDA and CDR2 SQIVND (reference sequence). V lost 3 bases, J lost 1 base, and 12 bases stayed unmatched. CDR3 length: 17 residues. CDR3 sequence (DNA): TGTGCCAGTAGTATCTCCGACGTAACAGGGGAGTCCTACGAGCAGTACTTC. Translation: CASSISDVTGESYEQYF.

The CDR3 region has the DNA TGTGCCAGCAGTGACCTCAGGGGATTACGCGGTACGACTAATGAAAAACTGTTTTTT. Its protein is CASSDLRGLRGTTNEKLFF. V usage is TRBV27 and J usage is TRBJ1-4, with D possibly matching TRBD1 (6 bases). Between the trimmed V and J ends, which lost 5 bases and 2 bases, there was a span of 24 bases. The CDR3 is made up of 19 amino acids. CDR1 MNHEY and CDR2 SMNVEV come from the germline V gene (reference sequence).

The rearrangement uses TRBV28 and TRBJ1-4, with D possibly TRBD1 on 5 matching bases. The CDR3 is 15 amino acids. Trimming removed 5 bases from V and 4 bases from J, with 14 bases in between. Looked up from germline, CDR1 is MDHEN and CDR2 is SYDVKM. This chain's CDR3 is CASSPPTGHNEKLFF. CDR3 nucleotides: TGTGCCAGCAGTCCACCCACAGGACATAATGAAAAACTGTTTTTT.

This clone was detected only a few times. This chain connects TRBV5-5 to TRBJ2-4; 7 bases are a match to TRBD2. Looked up from germline, CDR1 is SGHKS and CDR2 is YYEKEE (reference sequence). The V segment lost 4 bases and the J segment 4 bases; nucleotides outside the gene matches: 17. The CDR3 sequence is 18 residues long. The CDR3 protein is CASSPTGIIAGTKNIQYF. CDR3 bases: TGTGCCAGCAGCCCGACCGGGATTATAGCGGGCACAAAAAACATTCAGTACTTC.

V is TRBV6-1 and J is TRBJ1-2; D not resolved. Trimming removed 2 bases from V and 8 bases from J, with 12 bases in between. This CDR3 spans 13 amino acids. Looked up from germline, CDR1 is MNHNS and CDR2 is SASEGT. CDR3 loop: CASSELTAGGYTF. CDR3 DNA sequence: TGTGCCAGCAGTGAATTAACGGCGGGGGGCTACACCTTC.

This clone was observed once. The chain uses TRBV11-3 and TRBJ2-5, with 7 bases that match TRBD1. The CDR3 loop spans 13 amino acids. Trimming removed 5 bases from V and 4 bases from J; junction bases left unmatched: 4. Germline V gene sequence: CDR1 SGHNT, CDR2 YENEEA. CDR3 coding DNA: TGTGCCAGCAGCCGAGACAGGGCAGAGACCCAGTACTTC. Protein: CASSRDRAETQYF.

The chain has TRBV5-6 and TRBJ2-1; TRBD2 matches at 13 bases. This CDR3 region has 15 residues. The trim removed 2 bases at V and 9 bases at J, leaving 5 bases unmatched. Germline V CDR1 and CDR2: SGHDT, YYEEEE. As DNA, the CDR3 is TGTGCCAGCAGCTTAGGACTAGCGGGAGTCGGTGAGCAGTTCTTC. Translated, it gives CASSLGLAGVGEQFF. Looking up the rest from reference TRBV5-6 and TRBJ2-1 gives the full variable domain: DAGVTQSPTHLIKTRGQQVTLRCSPKSGHDTVSWYQQALGQGPQFIFQYYEEEERQRGNFPDRFSGHQFPNYSSELNVNALLLGDSALYLCASSLGLAGVGEQFFGPGTRLTVL.

The chain is built from TRBV16 and TRBJ1-6; D unclear. Germline-derived CDR1 and CDR2 are KGHSY and FQNENV. V was cut by 2 bases and J by 6 bases, with 2 bases left in between. The CDR3 consists of 12 residues. The chain's CDR3 is CASSQLNSPLHF. The CDR3 coding sequence is TGTGCCAGCAGCCAACTTAATTCACCCCTCCACTTT.

The chain uses TRBV2 and TRBJ1-1; 8 nucleotides match TRBD1. V was clipped by 3 bases and J by 1 base; unmatched bases: 7. This CDR3 is 16 amino acids long. CDR1 SNHLY and CDR2 FYNNEI come from the germline V gene. The CDR3 DNA sequence: TGTGCCAGCAGTGATCGGGCAGGGGGCCGGAACACTGAAGCTTTCTTT. Amino acid sequence: CASSDRAGGRNTEAFF.

This sequence joins TRBV7-2 and TRBJ1-2; a possible D gene is TRBD1 (5 bases). CDR3 size: 14 residues. The V end was cut by 1 base, the J end by 8 bases, with 14 bases between. Looked up from germline, CDR1 is SGHTA and CDR2 is FQGNSA. The CDR3 spells CASSLVMGGGGYTF. DNA of the CDR3: TGTGCCAGCAGCTTAGTAATGGGGGGTGGCGGCTACACCTTC.

The genes are TRBV7-8 and TRBJ1-1; 7 nucleotides line up with TRBD1. The V gene end was trimmed by 5 bases and the J gene end by 1 base; junction bases not matched to a gene: 4. The CDR3 spans 14 residues. The germline CDR1 and CDR2 sequences are SGHVS and FQNEAQ. The CDR3 loop is CASSPWTGNTEAFF. The CDR3 nucleotides are TGTGCCAGCAGCCCATGGACAGGGAACACTGAAGCTTTCTTT.

This clone was detected once. The chain uses TRBV18 and TRBJ1-1, with unresolved D. Germline assignment: CDR1 KGHSH and CDR2 LQKENI. V dropped 3 bases and J dropped 5 bases, with 16 bases sitting between them. The CDR3 consists of 15 residues. CDR3 amino acids: CASSPSREIRTEAFF. The CDR3 nucleotides read TGTGCCAGCTCACCCTCAAGAGAGATCCGGACTGAAGCTTTCTTT.

This clone was observed once. V is TRBV4-2 and J is TRBJ2-1; 8 bases line up with TRBD2. Per the germline V gene, CDR1 is LGHNA and CDR2 is YNFKEQ. This CDR3 comprises 16 residues. J was trimmed by 3 bases and V by 1 base; bases with no gene match: 5. The CDR3 spells CASSQAVAGSYNEQFF. Here the CDR3 DNA reads TGTGCCAGCAGCCAAGCGGTAGCGGGAAGCTACAATGAGCAGTTCTTC.

A note on this clone: In the same sample, other DNA sequences code for this CDR3. The rearrangement uses TRBV7-2 and TRBJ1-1; the D gene is possibly TRBD1 (6 bases). The CDR3 sequence is 14 residues long. With 1 base removed from V and 5 bases from J, the gap between germline ends came to 11 bases. The V gene's germline CDR1 is SGHTA and CDR2 FQGNSA. CDR3 in DNA: TGTGCCAGCAGCTTAGGGGGGGGCCTGACTGAAGCTTTCTTT. Amino acids: CASSLGGGLTEAFF.

CDR3 sequence: CASSLVERGGYEQYF. The CDR3 DNA is TGTGCCAGCAGCTTAGTGGAGCGGGGGGGCTACGAGCAGTACTTC. The rearrangement joins TRBV11-2 to TRBJ2-7; 10 nucleotides match TRBD2. Germline CDR1 SGHAT, CDR2 FQNNGV. J was trimmed by 3 bases and V by 1 base; bases with no gene match: 3. This CDR3 has 15 amino acids.

CDR3 sequence: CAGRFGTGVPEAFF. The CDR3 bases are TGTGCCGGCCGGTTCGGTACGGGGGTTCCTGAAGCTTTCTTT. The gene calls are TRBV2 and TRBJ1-1; possible D gene TRBD1, 5 bases. CDR3 length: 14 residues. Germline CDR1 reads SNHLY; CDR2 reads FYNNEI. Deletions cut 11 bases from V and 6 bases from J, with 22 bases between. Complete variable domain (other parts from reference TRBV2 and TRBJ1-1): EPEVTQTPSHQVTQMGQEVILRCVPISNHLYFYWYRQILGQKVEFLVSFYNNEISEKSEIFDDQFSVERPDGSNFTLKIRSTKLEDSAMYFCAGRFGTGVPEAFFGQGTRLTVV.